The sequence of this TCR beta chain was determined in a study of blood T cell repertoires in COVID-19. The method was immunoSEQ multiplex PCR; TCRdb's version includes in-frame clones alone and lacks a portion of them. The repertoire holds around 250,000 clones, with about nine tenths as singletons. CDR1 is LGHNA and CDR2 is YSLEER in the germline V gene. The CDR3 has 15 amino acids. V gave up 4 bases and J gave up 4 bases, with 14 bases separating them. The source material was PBMCs or T cells enriched from blood (not recorded which). This sequence joins TRBV4-3 and TRBJ2-1, with a weak D call TRBD2 (5 bases). The origin of this receptor is a human donor in a cohort exposed to, infected with or recovered from COVID-19 (not recorded which). The donor label of this sample is uncertain. The CDR3 region is CASSPSGVGYNEQFF. The CDR3 nucleotides are TGCGCCAGCAGCCCCTCCGGGGTGGGGTACAATGAGCAGTTCTTC.